One T cell receptor (beta chain) is described in this entry. Per the study methods: For nucleated cells, counts were estimated from reference gene primer amplification. Measured with immunoSEQ multiplex PCR; TCRdb has only the in-frame clones, and not every one. That table furnishes V, J and clone size, whereas the DNA furnished D and trimming. The sample shows about 210,000 clones, around 81% of them seen only once. This sample is drawn from a study of blood T cell repertoires in COVID-19. Overall study context: Acute and convalescent COVID-19 specimens originated in the United States, Italy and Spain. Sources were T cells, B-cell-depleted T cells, or PBMCs; the material itself was cDNA or gDNA.

The CDR3 has 17 residues. CDR1 and CDR2 from the germline V gene are SGHAT and FQNNGV. Losses at the gene ends were 5 bases for V and 7 bases for J; bases not matched to a gene: 18. Cohorts were determined from participant-reported clinical history. This chain connects TRBV11-2 to TRBJ2-7; 9 nucleotides align to TRBD1. Sequencing was done on a sample of PBMCs or T cells enriched from blood (not recorded which). This clonotype was sampled from a woman aged 50 to 65 with acute COVID-19. The CDR3, as DNA: TGTGCCAGCAGCCGGACCTCCCTACACAGGGGGCCGGAGGAGCAGTACTTC. As protein: CASSRTSLHRGPEEQYF.